The source of this T cell receptor beta chain is a study of regulatory T cells in long-lasting Graves disease. The CDR3 runs to 16 residues. Germline CDR1 is LGHNA and CDR2 is YSLEER. The V and J ends lost 1 base and 3 bases respectively, with 15 bases between them. Libraries of TCR beta came from iRepertoire HTBI primers plus Arm-PCR of CDR3 regions. TCRdb re-derived calls from the multiplex PCR reads in MiXCR, one entry per CDR3 protein. The repertoire holds some 230,000 distinct CDR3 sequences, with 18% as singletons. The time point here: newly diagnosed GD, antithyroid drugs for less than 3 months. Extracted RNA from PBMCs served as the source of the TCR library. There are many counts of this clonotype.

V and J are TRBV4-3 and TRBJ1-2; D perhaps matches TRBD1 (5 bases). The TCR comes from a female donor with Graves disease. The sequenced sample was peripheral blood mononuclear cells (PBMCs), obtained at new diagnosis, from a patient treated with antithyroid drugs. The CDR3 DNA sequence: TGCGCCAGCAGCCAAGTTCCGGGACCGATCGACTATGGCTACACCTTC. It encodes CASSQVPGPIDYGYTF.